Each of the 27 T cell receptor beta chains below was sequenced from the same sample in a study of OX40 agonist ivuxolimab in advanced cancers. The method was immunoSEQ multiplex PCR; TCRdb's version includes in-frame clones alone and lacks a portion of them. The profile shows nearly 55,000 clones, about 89% of them singletons. Sample: CD4+ or CD8+ T cells sorted from blood, taken in a trial of the OX40 agonist ivuxolimab. The receptor set was obtained from an adult with an advanced solid tumor such as melanoma, head and neck, liver or kidney cancer.

The chain has TRBV5-5 and TRBJ2-1; D is perhaps TRBD1 (6 bases). Germline lookup yields CDR1 SGHKS and CDR2 YYEKEE (reference sequence). The CDR3 runs 15 residues. Trimming took 1 base from V and 4 from J, leaving 12 bases between them. Written as DNA, the CDR3 is TGTGCCAGCAGCTTGCGCCAGGACAGTTACAATGAGCAGTTCTTC. Translating it yields CASSLRQDSYNEQFF.

The chain carries TRBV7-3 and TRBJ2-5, with 7 positions matching TRBD2. CDR1 and CDR2 from the germline V gene are SGHTA and FQGTGA. V shed 2 bases, J shed 2 bases, and the junction held 2 bases outside the gene matches. CDR3 length: 14 residues. CDR3 nucleotides: TGTGCCAGCAGCTTAGGGAGGGTTCAAGAGACCCAGTACTTC. Translated, it gives CASSLGRVQETQYF. Looking up the rest from reference TRBV7-3 and TRBJ2-5 gives the full variable domain: GAGVSQTPSNKVTEKGKYVELRCDPISGHTALYWYRQSLGQGPEFLIYFQGTGAADDSGLPNDRFFAVRPEGSVSTLKIQRTERGDSAVYLCASSLGRVQETQYFGPGTRLLVL.

The chain carries TRBV5-4 and TRBJ2-7; possibly TRBD2 for D (6 bases). CDR1 is SGHNT and CDR2 is YYREEE in the germline V gene (reference sequence). Trimming shortened V by 2 bases and J by 4 bases, and 13 bases separated the two germline ends. There are 14 residues in the CDR3. CDR3 bases: TGTGCCAGCAGCTTCCCGGGGGTTGGTTACGAGCAGTACTTC. Translation gives CASSFPGVGYEQYF.

The chain joins TRBV11-1 to TRBJ2-7, with 7 bases matching TRBD1. This CDR3 has 15 amino acids. Germline lookup yields CDR1 SGHAT and CDR2 FQDESV (reference sequence). The junction had 7 bases not matched to a gene; V was cut back by 5 bases and J by 0 bases. CDR3 residues: CASSPRWTGSYEQYF. In nucleotides, the CDR3 is TGTGCCAGCAGCCCCCGATGGACAGGCTCCTACGAGCAGTACTTC.

This chain connects TRBV18 to TRBJ2-1, with 12 bases aligning to TRBD2. Germline V lookup: CDR1 KGHSH, CDR2 LQKENI. Trimming cost V 3 bases and J 4 bases; bases outside gene matches: 7. The CDR3 is 17 residues long. This CDR3 reads CASSPPGLAGFYNEQFF. Written as DNA, the CDR3 is TGTGCCAGCTCACCTCCCGGACTAGCGGGATTTTACAATGAGCAGTTCTTC. The whole variable domain, remainder taken from reference TRBV18 and TRBJ2-1, is NAGVMQNPRHLVRRRGQEARLRCSPMKGHSHVYWYRQLPEEGLKFMVYLQKENIIDESGMPKERFSAEFPKEGPSILRIQQVVRGDSAAYFCASSPPGLAGFYNEQFFGPGTRLTVL.

The genes are TRBV30 and TRBJ2-1; D remains unclear. Per the germline V gene, CDR1 is GTSNPN and CDR2 is SVGIG (reference sequence). The CDR3 spans 11 residues. Trimming pared 4 bases from V and 3 bases from J, leaving 4 bases between. The CDR3 reads CAWNHYNEQFF. The DNA for the CDR3 is TGTGCCTGGAACCACTACAATGAGCAGTTCTTC.

This CDR3 reads CASNGQGATDTQYF. The CDR3 region has the DNA TGTGCCAGCAACGGACAGGGGGCAACAGATACGCAGTATTTT. This sequence joins TRBV2 and TRBJ2-3, with 11 positions matching TRBD1. V lost 7 bases to trimming and J lost 3 bases; unmatched junction nucleotides: 3. This CDR3 spans 14 amino acids. Germline CDR1 is SNHLY and CDR2 is FYNNEI. The whole variable domain, remainder taken from reference TRBV2 and TRBJ2-3, is EPEVTQTPSHQVTQMGQEVILRCVPISNHLYFYWYRQILGQKVEFLVSFYNNEISEKSEIFDDQFSVERPDGSNFTLKIRSTKLEDSAMYFCASNGQGATDTQYFGPGTRLTVL.

The rearrangement uses TRBV7-2 and TRBJ2-3; D is unclear. CDR1 is SGHTA, CDR2 FQGNSA, per germline. The V end lost 4 bases, the J end lost 6 bases, and 8 bases lay between the germline ends. CDR3 length: 12 amino acids. CDR3 amino acids: CASSSTRDTQYF. CDR3 nucleotide sequence: TGTGCCAGCAGCTCCACGAGGGATACGCAGTATTTT.

Written as DNA, the CDR3 is TGTGCCTCAGGGACAGCCGCCGGGCCCCAGCATTTT. Translating it yields CASGTAAGPQHF. The V gene is TRBV28, the J gene TRBJ1-5; 7 bases map to TRBD1. Per the germline V gene, CDR1 is MDHEN and CDR2 is SYDVKM. With V trimmed by 11 bases and J by 9 bases, 10 bases remained unmatched. The CDR3 spans 12 residues.

The chain couples TRBV19 to TRBJ1-1; no firm D call. The ends were cut back, 2 bases at V and 1 base at J, with 5 bases in the middle. This CDR3 is 13 amino acids long. From germline, CDR1 is LNHDA and CDR2 SQIVND (reference sequence). CDR3 in DNA: TGTGCCAGTAGTATACGGGAGAACACTGAAGCTTTCTTT. Translating gives CASSIRENTEAFF.

This clone was picked up one time. This chain links TRBV5-1 with TRBJ1-2, with 7 bases fitting TRBD1. This CDR3 region has 14 residues. Unmatched junction bases numbered 5, after V lost 4 bases and J lost 2 bases. CDR1 is SGHRS and CDR2 is YFSETQ in the germline V gene. CDR3 DNA sequence: TGCGCCAGCAGCGCGGGACAGCAAAACTATGGCTACACCTTC. This translates into CASSAGQQNYGYTF.

The V call is TRBV18, the J call TRBJ2-1; the D gene is possibly TRBD1 (5 bases). Germline V CDR1 and CDR2: KGHSH, LQKENI. Trimming took 2 bases from V and 0 from J, leaving 11 bases between them. The CDR3 contains 16 residues. The CDR3 loop is CASSPVGASSYNEQFF. CDR3 coding DNA: TGTGCCAGCTCACCAGTAGGGGCGAGCTCCTACAATGAGCAGTTCTTC.

Of note for this clone: A read error may account for a junction end that differs from germline. The V call is TRBV5-1, the J call TRBJ2-7, with D possibly matching TRBD1 (5 bases). Germline V gene data show CDR1 as SGHRS and CDR2 as YFSETQ. The CDR3 loop spans 13 amino acids. CDR3 sequence: CASRLGRDYEQYF. In nucleotides, the CDR3 is TGCGCCAGCAGATTGGGCAGGGACTACGAGCAGTACTTC.

This chain's CDR3 is CASSPRDRGLDTQYF. The CDR3 DNA reads TGTGCCAGCAGCCCGAGGGACAGGGGTCTCGATACGCAGTATTTT. The chain links TRBV7-8 to TRBJ2-3; 10 bases are shared with TRBD1. This CDR3 contains 15 residues. Trimming at V came to 5 bases and at J to 6 bases, leaving 8 bases not matched to a gene. CDR1 SGHVS and CDR2 FQNEAQ come from the germline V gene.

The chain is built from TRBV10-3 and TRBJ2-7, with D maybe TRBD1 (5 bases). Trimming took off 3 bases at V and 4 bases at J, with 7 bases between the two ends. CDR1 and CDR2 from the germline V gene are ENHRY and SYGVKD. This CDR3 is built from 12 residues. The CDR3 DNA sequence: TGTGCCATCAGTGAAGACAGTTACGAGCAGTACTTC. It translates to CAISEDSYEQYF.

This clone has a single count. The V call is TRBV6-5, the J call TRBJ2-1; maybe TRBD2 (6 bases). The CDR3 runs to 12 residues. V lost 10 bases to trimming and J lost 9 bases, with 16 bases between them. From germline, CDR1 is MNHEY and CDR2 SVGAGI. CDR3 DNA sequence: TGTGCCACCAATTTGGGAGGTGGTGAGCAGTTCTTC. It codes for CATNLGGGEQFF.

This chain links TRBV18 with TRBJ1-5, with D possibly being TRBD1 (5 bases). V dropped 3 bases and J dropped 1 base, with 13 bases sitting between them. From germline, CDR1 is KGHSH and CDR2 LQKENI. The CDR3 covers 16 residues. In nucleotides, the CDR3 is TGTGCCAGCTCACCTTTTTCAGGGCAGAGCAATCAGCCCCAGCATTTT. This codes for CASSPFSGQSNQPQHF. Supplemented by reference TRBV18 and TRBJ1-5, the full variable domain reads NAGVMQNPRHLVRRRGQEARLRCSPMKGHSHVYWYRQLPEEGLKFMVYLQKENIIDESGMPKERFSAEFPKEGPSILRIQQVVRGDSAAYFCASSPFSGQSNQPQHFGDGTRLSIL.

V gene TRBV11-2 combines with J gene TRBJ1-1, with D tentatively TRBD1 (6 bases). The germline CDR1 and CDR2 sequences are SGHAT and FQNNGV. The CDR3 length is 15 residues. V lost 5 bases, J lost 1 base, and 14 bases lay in between. The CDR3 loop reads CASSPRTVGNTEAFF. For the CDR3, the DNA is TGTGCCAGCAGCCCCCGGACAGTAGGGAACACTGAAGCTTTCTTT. The variable domain in full, with the rest retrieved from reference TRBV11-2 and TRBJ1-1, is EAGVAQSPRYKIIEKRQSVAFWCNPISGHATLYWYQQILGQGPKLLIQFQNNGVVDDSQLPKDRFSAERLKGVDSTLKIQPAKLEDSAVYLCASSPRTVGNTEAFFGQGTRLTVV.

The chain recombines TRBV6-5 with TRBJ1-1; no reliable D call. Trimming took off 0 bases at V and 8 bases at J, with 10 bases between the two ends. The CDR3 runs 13 residues. The V gene's germline CDR1 is MNHEY and CDR2 SVGAGI. The CDR3 coding sequence is TGTGCCAGCAGTTACTCGATAGGGAGAGAAGCTTTCTTT. Its translation is CASSYSIGREAFF.

The CDR3 sequence is CAISNGVQETQYF. CDR3 bases: TGTGCCATCAGTAACGGGGTCCAGGAGACCCAGTACTTC. The chain couples TRBV10-3 to TRBJ2-5; a possible D gene is TRBD2 (5 bases). Between the trimmed V and J ends, which lost 5 bases and 5 bases, there was a span of 12 bases. The germline gives CDR1 ENHRY, CDR2 SYGVKD. The length of the CDR3 is 13 residues.

This chain links TRBV11-1 with TRBJ2-3; TRBD2 matches 7 bases. V lost 5 bases and J lost 6; bases outside the gene matches: 11. The CDR3 length is 15 residues. Germline V gene data show CDR1 as SGHAT and CDR2 as FQDESV (reference sequence). Here the CDR3 reads CASSREGRGWDTQYF. The CDR3 DNA reads TGTGCCAGCAGCCGAGAAGGGAGGGGCTGGGATACGCAGTATTTT.

This clone has just a few counts. The genes are TRBV5-5 and TRBJ1-1; 8 nucleotides line up with TRBD1. CDR1 and CDR2 (germline): SGHKS, YYEKEE (reference sequence). This CDR3 has 16 residues. The V segment lost 4 bases and the J segment 0 bases; nucleotides outside the gene matches: 8. The CDR3, as DNA: TGTGCCAGCAGCCCCCGACAGGGGAGCTTGAACACTGAAGCTTTCTTT. Encoded protein: CASSPRQGSLNTEAFF.

CDR3 sequence (DNA): TGCAGCGTTGATAGGGGGCAGGGGGCGCGGAATGAGCAGTTCTTC. The encoded protein is CSVDRGQGARNEQFF. The gene calls are TRBV29-1 and TRBJ2-1, with 8 positions matching TRBD1. Germline CDR1 is SQVTM and CDR2 is ANQGSEA. The CDR3 has 15 amino acids. V shed 3 bases, J shed 7 bases, and the junction held 11 bases outside the gene matches.

The rearrangement joins TRBV29-1 to TRBJ1-5; D might be TRBD1 (6 bases). CDR1 is SQVTM and CDR2 is ANQGSEA in the germline V gene. This CDR3 has 15 amino acids. V dropped 5 bases and J dropped 6 bases, with 20 bases sitting between them. The CDR3 DNA reads as TGCAGCGTTAGCGATGGGGGCGCGGTCGGTCAGCCCCAGCATTTT. This gives the protein CSVSDGGAVGQPQHF.

The chain has TRBV2 and TRBJ1-1; 12 bases map to TRBD1. The CDR3 has 15 residues. J lost 2 bases, V lost 7 bases, and 5 bases had no gene match. Germline V gene data show CDR1 as SNHLY and CDR2 as FYNNEI. The CDR3 here is CASTQGTGGNTEAFF. CDR3 in DNA: TGTGCCAGCACTCAGGGGACAGGGGGCAACACTGAAGCTTTCTTT.

The chain uses TRBV6-1 and TRBJ1-5; 9 bases map to TRBD1. This CDR3 has 15 amino acids. V lost 7 bases, J lost 2 bases, and 6 bases stayed unmatched. The germline V gene encodes CDR1 MNHNS and CDR2 SASEGT. In nucleotides, the CDR3 is TGTGCCAGCAAAGCAACAGGGGGCGGCAATCAGCCCCAGCATTTT. Translated: CASKATGGGNQPQHF.

The chain uses TRBV6-1 and TRBJ2-7; 9 positions match TRBD2. In germline, CDR1 is MNHNS, CDR2 SASEGT. The CDR3 runs to 13 residues. V trimming: 1 base; J trimming: 13 bases; junction bases outside the gene matches: 8. CDR3 sequence reads: CASSEDLAGVIYF. CDR3 DNA: TGTGCCAGCAGTGAAGACTTAGCGGGAGTAATCTACTTC.